The clone carrying this T cell receptor (beta chain) showed up just a few times. There were healthy Caucasian individuals from Russia, aged roughly 6 to 90, serving as donors. This specimen belongs to a study of blood T cells in healthy people across ages. The germline gives CDR1 DFQATT, CDR2 SNEGSKA (reference sequence). V lost 5 bases, J lost 2 bases, and 19 bases lay in between. The CDR3 covers 15 residues. Through a sample-barcoded 5' primer and a J-beta primer mix, a second PCR was run for about 6 to 11 cycles. Each CDR3 protein is one row after TCRdb ran MiXCR on the 5' RACE reads. The table includes roughly 800,000 distinct CDR3 sequences, 55% to 70% detected once.

The sequenced material came from blood. The chain joins TRBV20-1 to TRBJ2-7, with D perhaps TRBD1 or TRBD2 (5 bases each). The receptor's source is a man in his thirties or forties in good health. CDR3 nucleotide sequence: TGCAGTGCTTTAAACCGGGACCGTTGGCCCTACGAGCAGTACTTC. This codes for CSALNRDRWPYEQYF.